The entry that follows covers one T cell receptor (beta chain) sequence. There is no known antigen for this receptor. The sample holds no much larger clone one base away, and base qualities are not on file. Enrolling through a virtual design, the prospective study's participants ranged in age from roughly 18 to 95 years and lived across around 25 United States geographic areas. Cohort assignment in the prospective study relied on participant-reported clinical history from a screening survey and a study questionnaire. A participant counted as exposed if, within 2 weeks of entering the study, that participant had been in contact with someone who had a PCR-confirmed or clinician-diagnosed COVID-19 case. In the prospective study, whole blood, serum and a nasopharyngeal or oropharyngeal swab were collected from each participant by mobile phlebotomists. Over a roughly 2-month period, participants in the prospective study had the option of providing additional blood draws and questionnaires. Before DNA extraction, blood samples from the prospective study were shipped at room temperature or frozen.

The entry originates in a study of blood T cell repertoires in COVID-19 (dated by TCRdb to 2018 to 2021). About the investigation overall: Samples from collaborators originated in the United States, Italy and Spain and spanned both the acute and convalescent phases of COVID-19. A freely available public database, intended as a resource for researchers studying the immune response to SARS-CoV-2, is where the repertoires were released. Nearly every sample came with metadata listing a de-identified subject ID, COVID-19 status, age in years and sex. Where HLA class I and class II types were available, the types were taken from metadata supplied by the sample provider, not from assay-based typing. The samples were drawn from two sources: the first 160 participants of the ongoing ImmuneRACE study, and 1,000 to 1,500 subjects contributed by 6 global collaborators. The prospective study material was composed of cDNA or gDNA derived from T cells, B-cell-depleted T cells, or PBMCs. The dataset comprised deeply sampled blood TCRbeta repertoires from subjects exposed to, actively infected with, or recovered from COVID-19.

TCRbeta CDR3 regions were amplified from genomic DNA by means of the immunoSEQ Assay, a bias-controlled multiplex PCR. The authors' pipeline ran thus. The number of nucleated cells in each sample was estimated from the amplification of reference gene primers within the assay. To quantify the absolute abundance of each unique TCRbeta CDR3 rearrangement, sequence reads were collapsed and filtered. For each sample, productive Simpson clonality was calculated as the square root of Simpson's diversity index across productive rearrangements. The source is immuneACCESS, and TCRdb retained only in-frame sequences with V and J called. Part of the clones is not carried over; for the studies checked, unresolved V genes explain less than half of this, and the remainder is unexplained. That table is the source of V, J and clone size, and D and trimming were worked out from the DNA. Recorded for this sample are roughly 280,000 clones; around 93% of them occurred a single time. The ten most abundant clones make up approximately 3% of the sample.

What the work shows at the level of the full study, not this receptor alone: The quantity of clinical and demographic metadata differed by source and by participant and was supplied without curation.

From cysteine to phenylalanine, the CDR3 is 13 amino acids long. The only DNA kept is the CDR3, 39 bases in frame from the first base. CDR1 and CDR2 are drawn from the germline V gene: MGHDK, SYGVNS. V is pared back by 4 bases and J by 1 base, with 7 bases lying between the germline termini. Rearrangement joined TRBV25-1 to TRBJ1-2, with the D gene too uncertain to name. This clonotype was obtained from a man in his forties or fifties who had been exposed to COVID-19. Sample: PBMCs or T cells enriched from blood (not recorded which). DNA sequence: TGTGCCAGCAGTGCCGGGTTTAACTATGGCTACACCTTC. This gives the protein CASSAGFNYGYTF.